Given below is one T cell receptor (beta chain) in context. There is no known antigen for this receptor. No clone much larger than this one lies a single base away; base qualities are absent. This specimen belongs to a study of blood T cell repertoires in COVID-19 (dated by TCRdb to between 2020 and 2021). Study-level background: The collaborator samples originated in the United States, Italy and Spain and spanned the acute and convalescent phases of COVID-19. The prospective study material was composed of cDNA or gDNA derived from T cells, B-cell-depleted T cells, or PBMCs. Deeply sampled blood TCRbeta repertoires from subjects exposed to, actively infected with, or recovered from COVID-19 were included in the dataset. The repertoires were released in a freely available public database meant as a resource for research on the immune response to SARS-CoV-2. The samples were drawn from two sources: the first 160 participants of the ongoing ImmuneRACE study, and 950 to 1,500 subjects contributed by 6 global collaborators. The sample metadata nearly always contained a de-identified subject ID, COVID-19 status, age in years and sex. Where HLA class I and class II types were available, the types were taken from metadata supplied by the sample provider, not from assay-based typing.

The CDR3 sequence holds 18 residues, the cysteine and phenylalanine included. Solely the CDR3 DNA is kept, with 54 bases framed from the first base. V is pruned by 4 bases and J by 3 bases, leaving 11 bases of the junction without a gene match. The germline V gene (reference sequence) sets CDR1 to SEHNR and CDR2 to FQNEAQ. Collaborating institutions collected whole blood in K2EDTA tubes following their own protocols. Collaborator samples were shipped for TCRbeta analysis as frozen whole blood, isolated PBMCs, or DNA extracted from either sample type. TCRbeta CDR3 regions were amplified from genomic DNA using the immunoSEQ Assay, a bias-controlled multiplex PCR. Processing in the source paper ran as follows. Nucleated cell counts per sample were estimated from amplification of reference gene primers within the assay. Sequence reads were collapsed and filtered to measure the absolute abundance of every unique TCRbeta CDR3 rearrangement. Productive Simpson clonality was computed per sample as the square root of Simpson's diversity index over productive rearrangements. What TCRdb holds here is the immuneACCESS table cut down to in-frame rearrangements. Part of the clones is not present; checked against another copy, under half of the missing clones reflect an unresolved V gene, and the others are unexplained. D and trimming come from the DNA, and the V and J calls and clone size come from that table. The sample table shows about 240,000 clones, and 82% are seen once. Around 12% of the sample belongs to the ten largest clones.

Here is what the overall study found, with its caveats: The quantity of clinical and demographic metadata differed by source and by participant and was supplied without curation.

This TCR derives from a woman aged 55-70 years with active or convalescent COVID-19. The chain is made from TRBV7-9 and TRBJ2-3, and TRBD2 matches 12 of the central bases. The sample consisted of peripheral blood. The CDR3 has the sequence CASSSLAGGPVETDTQYF. Here is the DNA: TGTGCCAGCAGCTCGCTAGCGGGGGGGCCGGTGGAAACAGATACGCAGTATTTT.